This T cell receptor (beta chain) was captured in a study of T cell responses to AZD1222 COVID-19 vaccine. Overall study: Whether given at about 4 or about 12 weeks, second doses were pooled.

Using immunoSEQ multiplex PCR, the repertoire was profiled, and TCRdb retains in-frame clones only, with some absent. Here the sample spans 130,000 or so clones, approximately 85% being singletons. The CDR3 runs to 14 residues. Germline V gene lookup returns CDR1 SGHNT and CDR2 YYREEE (reference sequence). Trimming pared 3 bases from V and 2 bases from J, leaving 12 bases between. V usage is TRBV5-4 and J usage is TRBJ2-7; D remains unclear. The source was peripheral blood, collected on day 0 of AZD1222 vaccination. The clonotype originates from an adult in good health. CDR3 DNA: TGTGCCAGCAGCTACTACGGGCAGACCTACGAGCAGTACTTC. This codes for CASSYYGQTYEQYF.